This passage covers 14 T cell receptor beta chains from one sample sequenced in a study of blood T cell repertoires in COVID-19. Sequencing used immunoSEQ multiplex PCR; TCRdb keeps in-frame clones, though not all of them. This table holds more than 300,000 clones, about 88% found once. Sequencing was performed on PBMCs or T cells enriched from blood (not recorded which). Source of these receptors: a young woman who had recovered from COVID-19.

The V call is TRBV7-9, the J call TRBJ2-5, with D perhaps TRBD2 (5 bases). The germline V gene has CDR1 SEHNR and CDR2 FQNEAQ (reference sequence). Trimming removed 5 bases at V and 1 base at J, with 8 bases between. There are 13 residues in the CDR3. The CDR3 coding sequence is TGTGCCAGCAGCGCGGGTCGCCAAGAGACCCAGTACTTC. Translating gives CASSAGRQETQYF.

The chain links TRBV7-9 to TRBJ1-2; 7 bases match TRBD1. This CDR3 contains 16 residues. After removal of 0 bases from V and 1 base from J, the junction contained 5 bases not matched to a gene. CDR1 and CDR2 (germline): SEHNR, FQNEAQ (reference sequence). Here the CDR3 DNA reads TGTGCCAGCAGCTTAGCCTTGGGACAGCATAACTATGGCTACACCTTC. Translation: CASSLALGQHNYGYTF.

The chain combines TRBV5-6 with TRBJ2-2, with D possibly TRBD1 on 5 matching bases. Trimming shortened V by 0 bases and J by 4 bases, and 13 bases separated the two germline ends. Germline V lookup: CDR1 SGHDT, CDR2 YYEEEE. The CDR3 runs 16 residues. The chain's CDR3 is CASSLVGRVGTGELFF. The CDR3, as DNA: TGTGCCAGCAGCTTGGTGGGCAGGGTCGGCACCGGGGAGCTGTTTTTT.

V gene TRBV29-1 combines with J gene TRBJ1-2; D might be TRBD1 (5 bases). The CDR3 covers 11 residues. The V and J ends lost 7 bases and 10 bases respectively, with 16 bases between them. The germline gives CDR1 SQVTM, CDR2 ANQGSEA. The CDR3 sequence: CSAGGDRFYTF. In nucleotides, the CDR3 is TGCAGCGCCGGGGGGGACCGCTTCTACACCTTC.

The chain has TRBV19 and TRBJ1-5; 7 bases agree with TRBD1. J gave up 7 bases and V 2 bases, and 8 bases lay outside the gene matches. This CDR3 spans 15 amino acids. CDR1 LNHDA and CDR2 SQIVND come from the germline V gene (reference sequence). CDR3: CASSILGQVRQPQHF. The CDR3 nucleotides are TGTGCCAGTAGTATACTCGGACAGGTGAGACAGCCCCAGCATTTT.

The J gene is TRBJ1-2, the V gene TRBV3-1 (or the pseudogene TRBV3-2); possible D gene TRBD1, 6 bases. Trimming pared 8 bases from V and 2 bases from J, leaving 15 bases between. The CDR3 has 14 residues. In germline, CDR1 is LGHDT, CDR2 YNNKEL (reference sequence). Written as DNA, the CDR3 is TGTGCCAGCTCTACCCCCCAGGGGAACTATGGCTACACCTTC. Amino acids: CASSTPQGNYGYTF.

The chain couples TRBV19 to TRBJ1-4; D is perhaps TRBD1 (6 bases). The ends were cut back, 3 bases at V and 1 base at J, with 9 bases in the middle. This CDR3 is built from 15 residues. From germline, CDR1 is LNHDA and CDR2 SQIVND (reference sequence). This CDR3 is CASSIRGGTNEKLFF. Written as DNA, the CDR3 is TGTGCCAGTAGTATCCGAGGGGGAACTAATGAAAAACTGTTTTTT.

This clone has a handful of counts. The CDR3 protein is CASSVEGGEETQYF. CDR3 sequence (DNA): TGTGCCAGCAGCGTAGAGGGAGGGGAAGAGACCCAGTACTTC. The chain couples TRBV9 to TRBJ2-5; 7 nucleotides line up with TRBD2. Germline V CDR1 and CDR2: SGDLS, YYNGEE. V gave up 0 bases and J gave up 3 bases; unmatched junction bases: 2. The CDR3 has 14 residues.

V gene TRBV5-1 combines with J gene TRBJ1-3, with D possibly TRBD1 on 5 matching bases. Germline V CDR1 and CDR2: SGHRS, YFSETQ. The V and J ends lost 4 bases and 0 bases respectively, with 17 bases between them. The CDR3 is 17 amino acids. This CDR3 is CASSPQGRSYSGNTIYF. CDR3 DNA: TGCGCCAGCAGCCCTCAGGGCCGTTCCTACTCTGGAAACACCATATATTTT.

The gene calls are TRBV3-1 (or the pseudogene TRBV3-2) and TRBJ2-2; D unresolved. Germline V gene data show CDR1 as LGHDT and CDR2 as YNNKEL (reference sequence). The length of the CDR3 is 12 residues. The ends were cut back, 8 bases at V and 4 bases at J, with 8 bases in the middle. The CDR3 here is CASGLVTGELFF. CDR3 sequence (DNA): TGTGCCAGCGGCCTAGTCACCGGGGAGCTGTTTTTT.

The chain is built from TRBV10-3 and TRBJ2-7, with TRBD1 matching 8 bases. Germline V gives CDR1 ENHRY, CDR2 SYGVKD. The CDR3 is made up of 12 amino acids. Trimming removed 8 bases from V and 5 bases from J; junction bases left unmatched: 5. The CDR3 DNA reads TGTGCCATCTGGACAGGGAAGAACGAGCAGTACTTC. It translates to CAIWTGKNEQYF.

CDR3 sequence reads: CASSWTGTNEKLFF. The CDR3 region has the DNA TGTGCCAGCAGTTGGACAGGGACTAATGAAAAACTGTTTTTT. The chain couples TRBV28 to TRBJ1-4, with 8 bases fitting TRBD1. V trimming: 4 bases; J trimming: 2 bases; junction bases outside the gene matches: 0. CDR3 length: 14 residues. Germline V lookup: CDR1 MDHEN, CDR2 SYDVKM.

The rearrangement uses TRBV4-1 and TRBJ2-2; 9 bases match TRBD2. This CDR3 is built from 19 residues. The germline V gene has CDR1 MGHRA and CDR2 YSYEKL. J lost 2 bases, V lost 0 bases, and 10 bases had no gene match. In DNA, the CDR3 is TGCGCCAGCAGCCAAGATCTAAGCGAGCGGGGGGCCAACACCGGGGAGCTGTTTTTT. This gives the protein CASSQDLSERGANTGELFF.

The gene calls are TRBV19 and TRBJ2-1; D ambiguous. Trimming stripped 6 bases from V and 6 bases from J, with 6 bases between. CDR1 and CDR2 from the germline V gene are LNHDA and SQIVND (reference sequence). The CDR3 length is 11 residues. The CDR3 here is CASSLRNEQFF. Here the CDR3 DNA reads TGTGCCAGTAGCCTCCGCAATGAGCAGTTCTTC.